The 8 T cell receptor beta chains reported below all come from one sample, sequenced in a study of control samples from healthy donors and cancer patients. This table comes from immunoSEQ multiplex PCR, and its TCRdb copy is limited to in-frame clones, with some not included. The sample carries over 75,000 clones, more than 75% recorded once. The material sequenced was blood. All receptors derive from a man aged 55 to 70 in good health.

This chain connects TRBV4-1 to TRBJ1-2, with D possibly being TRBD1 (6 bases). Germline CDR1 is MGHRA and CDR2 is YSYEKL. This CDR3 spans 15 amino acids. Trimming removed 1 base from V and 7 bases from J, with 16 bases in between. The CDR3 is CASSQGLRGASGYTF. CDR3 in DNA: TGCGCCAGCAGCCAAGGGTTGCGGGGGGCAAGTGGCTACACCTTC.

This chain uses TRBV11-2 with TRBJ2-7; no firm D call. Germline V lookup: CDR1 SGHAT, CDR2 FQNNGV. The CDR3 covers 16 residues. V gave up 4 bases and J gave up 0 bases, with 16 bases separating them. CDR3 nucleotide sequence: TGTGCCAGCAGCTCCGGAAGCCTAGAAAGCTCCTACGAGCAGTACTTC. This translates into CASSSGSLESSYEQYF.

The chain links TRBV7-9 to TRBJ1-2, with TRBD1 identical over 9 bases. The V gene end was trimmed by 6 bases and the J gene end by 2 bases; junction bases not matched to a gene: 7. Looked up from germline, CDR1 is SEHNR and CDR2 is FQNEAQ (reference sequence). The CDR3 is made up of 15 amino acids. The CDR3 DNA sequence: TGTGCCAGCAGTCCGTACAGGGGGCCGAACTATGGCTACACCTTC. This sequence encodes CASSPYRGPNYGYTF.

The chain recombines TRBV5-6 with TRBJ2-3; TRBD2 matches at 7 bases. The CDR3 is 15 amino acids. Per the germline V gene, CDR1 is SGHDT and CDR2 is YYEEEE. Unmatched junction bases numbered 4, after V lost 0 bases and J lost 3 bases. The CDR3 nucleotides are TGTGCCAGCAGCTTGGTGGGGGGGTTGACAGATACGCAGTATTTT. Its protein is CASSLVGGLTDTQYF.

This sequence joins TRBV7-9 and TRBJ2-7, with TRBD2 as a possible D gene (5 bases). Trimming removed 5 bases at V and 0 bases at J, with 11 bases between. Germline V gives CDR1 SEHNR, CDR2 FQNEAQ (reference sequence). CDR3 length: 14 residues. CDR3 bases: TGTGCCAGCAGCCAACATGGAGGCTCCTACGAGCAGTACTTC. It is translated as CASSQHGGSYEQYF.

This clone was detected only a few times. The genes are TRBV4-1 and TRBJ1-2; TRBD1 matches 7 bases. The CDR3 is 18 amino acids. The germline CDR1 and CDR2 sequences are MGHRA and YSYEKL. Losses at the gene ends were 0 bases for V and 5 bases for J; bases not matched to a gene: 15. The CDR3 sequence: CASSQDRGALGQVYGYTF. The CDR3 nucleotides are TGCGCCAGCAGCCAAGATCGGGGTGCCTTAGGACAGGTGTATGGCTACACCTTC.

CDR3 DNA sequence: TGTGCCAGCTCAACAGACAGCTACAATCAGCCCCAGCATTTT. Amino acids: CASSTDSYNQPQHF. The chain recombines TRBV18 with TRBJ1-5; D perhaps matches TRBD1 (5 bases). The germline CDR1 and CDR2 sequences are KGHSH and LQKENI. This CDR3 contains 14 residues. The germline V and J ends were trimmed by 5 bases and 3 bases, with 11 bases remaining between them.

This clone is judged medium-sized. The chain joins TRBV5-1 to TRBJ1-3; D ambiguous. The V and J ends lost 4 bases and 2 bases respectively, with 16 bases between them. The CDR3 runs to 16 residues. Germline V gene lookup returns CDR1 SGHRS and CDR2 YFSETQ. The CDR3: CASSTSTYGAGNTIYF. CDR3 nucleotide sequence: TGCGCCAGCAGCACGTCGACATATGGTGCTGGAAACACCATATATTTT.